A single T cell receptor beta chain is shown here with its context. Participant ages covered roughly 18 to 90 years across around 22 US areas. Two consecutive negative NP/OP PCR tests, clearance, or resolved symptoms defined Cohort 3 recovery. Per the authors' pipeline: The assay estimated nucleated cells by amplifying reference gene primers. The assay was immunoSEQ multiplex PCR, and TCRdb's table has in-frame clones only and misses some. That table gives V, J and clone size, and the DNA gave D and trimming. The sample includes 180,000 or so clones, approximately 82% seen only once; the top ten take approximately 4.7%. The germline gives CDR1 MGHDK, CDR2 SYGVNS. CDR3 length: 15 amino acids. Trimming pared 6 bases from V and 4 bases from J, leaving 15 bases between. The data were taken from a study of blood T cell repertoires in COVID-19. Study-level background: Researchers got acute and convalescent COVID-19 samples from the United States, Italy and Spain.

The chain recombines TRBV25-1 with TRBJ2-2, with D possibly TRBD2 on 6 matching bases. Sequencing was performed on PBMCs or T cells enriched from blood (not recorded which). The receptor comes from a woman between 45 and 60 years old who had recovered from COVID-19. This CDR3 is CASSYRSGVTGELFF. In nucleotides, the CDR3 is TGTGCCAGCAGCTATCGTTCGGGAGTCACCGGGGAGCTGTTTTTT.